This T cell receptor (beta chain) derives from a study of cytomegalovirus exposure and HLA in healthy donors. Study-level information: T cells numbering around 190 million yielded roughly 120 million unique TCR beta sequences in an earlier analysis. The study, taken as a whole, reports: For TCR beta chains, V- and J-gene trimming was later linked to a missense DCLRE1C variant. A list of approximately 150 TCR beta chains associated with cytomegalovirus was given.

About this clone itself: Its specificity is not known.

V lost 0 bases and J 8 bases, leaving 13 bases between the germline ends. Germline CDR1 and CDR2: LNHDA and SQIVND (reference sequence). The CDR3 contains 14 residues. Primers included in the PCR were 60 Vbeta and 13 Jbeta primers. Clones were read by immunoSEQ multiplex PCR, and TCRdb kept only the in-frame ones, dropping some. The repertoire includes 150,000 to 200,000 clones, more than 70% of them detected once, and roughly 1.5% sits in the top ten. The chain has TRBV19 and TRBJ1-2; no reliable D call. Sequencing input: PBMCs. This receptor was taken from a male donor in good health and CMV-seronegative. The CDR3 reads CASSIDPSREGYTF. The CDR3 DNA reads TGTGCCAGTAGTATAGACCCTTCCCGAGAAGGCTACACCTTC.